This TCR beta chain is from a study of cytomegalovirus exposure and HLA in healthy donors. About the research overall: Inside one of the first data releases sat 75 million to 100 million unique TCRs taken from HLA-typed donors. Overall study findings and caveats: It was reported in a later analysis that an Asian-associated ancestry cluster showed fewer N-insertions than the roughly 620-donor mean. The study had only CMV serostatus as immune exposure information.

PCR used 60 Vbeta primers and 13 Jbeta primers. TCRdb's table, derived via immunoSEQ multiplex PCR, lists solely in-frame clones and lacks some. The data show over 150,000 clones, with 80% seen just once and around 1.3% held by the top ten. This clone has only one observation. Its antigen is not known. CDR3 length equals 17 residues. Looked up from germline, CDR1 is SGHRS and CDR2 is YFSETQ. Germline trimming cut 4 bases from V and 1 base from J; bases unmatched to any gene: 11. The chain is built from TRBV5-1 and TRBJ2-5; 9 nucleotides agree with TRBD2. The sequenced sample consisted of PBMCs. The receptor was isolated from a woman aged 45 to 65 in good health and CMV-seronegative. CDR3 nucleotide sequence: TGCGCCAGCAGCCCGGTGGGGACTAGCACTCCCCAAGAGACCCAGTACTTC. Translation: CASSPVGTSTPQETQYF.